The entry below gives a single TCR beta chain sequence along with its context. The entry originates in a study of blood T cell repertoires in COVID-19. Profiled with immunoSEQ multiplex PCR; TCRdb holds only in-frame clones, not every one. The sample holds roughly 280,000 clones; 89% are singletons and the top ten take roughly 2.2%. The origin of this receptor is a man aged 45 to 65 with acute or convalescent COVID-19. The material sequenced was peripheral blood.

The CDR3 loop reads CASSLDQPGALLSTDTQYF. CDR3 nucleotide sequence: TGTGCCAGCAGCTTAGATCAGCCAGGGGCCCTACTAAGCACAGATACGCAGTATTTT. The rearrangement joins TRBV11-2 to TRBJ2-3, with D perhaps matching TRBD1 (6 bases). The germline V and J ends were trimmed by 0 bases and 0 bases, with 19 bases remaining between them. Looked up from germline, CDR1 is SGHAT and CDR2 is FQNNGV. The CDR3 is made up of 19 amino acids.